This TCR beta chain was sequenced in a study of T-cell memory formation after mild COVID-19. Study summary: For the most part, TCR clusters were specific to one donor.

Overall study results and limits: Pre-infection memory held some responding clones, suggesting pre-existing cross-reactive T cells responded. Contracting clones localized mainly to CM and EM when CD4+ and mainly to EMRA when CD8+.

As concerns this clonotype: Its antigen remains unidentified.

From the 5' RACE reads, TCRdb called clonotypes with MiXCR, one entry per CDR3 protein. Altogether tens of thousands of distinct CDR3 sequences are present, roughly 17% being singletons, with the ten largest covering about 31%. The V gene end was trimmed by 1 base and the J gene end by 0 bases; junction bases not matched to a gene: 11. Germline CDR1 is SEHNR and CDR2 is FQNEAQ (reference sequence). The CDR3 runs to 18 residues. The receptor's source is an adult woman who had mild COVID-19 (a few samples of this study predate the infection). Cell type and time point are not known. The sequenced sample was PBMCs or a T cell subset sorted from them (not recorded which). The V gene is TRBV7-9, the J gene TRBJ1-2; 7 positions match TRBD1. DNA for the CDR3: TGTGCCAGCAGCTTAGGAGGGGGCGTCCCATCAGCTAACTATGGCTACACCTTC. Translation gives CASSLGGGVPSANYGYTF.